What follows are 8 T cell receptor beta chains derived from one specimen sequenced in a study of blood T cell repertoires in COVID-19. Profiled with immunoSEQ multiplex PCR; TCRdb holds only in-frame clones, not every one. The sample lists 200,000 to 250,000 clones; about 88% were seen once. Material for sequencing was peripheral blood. The origin of the receptors is a man in his sixties with acute or convalescent COVID-19.

This sequence joins TRBV9 and TRBJ2-7; D might be TRBD2 (6 bases). Trimming pared 0 bases from V and 6 bases from J, leaving 7 bases between. This CDR3 comprises 12 residues. The germline V gene encodes CDR1 SGDLS and CDR2 YYNGEE. The CDR3 reads CASSVGRGEQYF. The CDR3 coding sequence is TGTGCCAGCAGCGTAGGGAGGGGCGAGCAGTACTTC. Using reference TRBV9 and TRBJ2-7 for the parts outside the CDR3, the full variable domain is DSGVTQTPKHLITATGQRVTLRCSPRSGDLSVYWYQQSLDQGLQFLIQYYNGEERAKGNILERFSAQQFPDLHSELNLSSLELGDSALYFCASSVGRGEQYFGPGTRLTVT.

The J gene is TRBJ2-1, the V gene TRBV16, with D possibly TRBD1 on 8 matching bases. The CDR3 extends over 15 amino acids. The germline V and J ends were trimmed by 0 bases and 7 bases, with 13 bases remaining between them. Germline V gene lookup returns CDR1 KGHSY and CDR2 FQNENV. In nucleotides, the CDR3 is TGTGCCAGCAGCCAATCAACAGGGGGGGAGAATGAGCAGTTCTTC. Translated, it gives CASSQSTGGENEQFF.

The chain links TRBV18 to TRBJ1-1; tentative D call: TRBD1 (5 bases). The CDR3 runs to 16 residues. Trimming took 4 bases from V and 0 from J, leaving 15 bases between them. Germline V CDR1 and CDR2: KGHSH, LQKENI. The CDR3 bases are TGTGCCAGCTCACTACTACGACAGATTTTGAACACTGAAGCTTTCTTT. Translation: CASSLLRQILNTEAFF.

This rearrangement joins TRBV6-2 or TRBV6-3 to TRBJ2-3, with TRBD1 matching over 9 bases. This CDR3 has 16 residues. Germline assignment: CDR1 MNHEY and CDR2 SVGEGT. Germline trimming cut 0 bases from V and 6 bases from J; bases unmatched to any gene: 7. CDR3 DNA sequence: TGTGCCAGCAGTTACTCCGGACAGGGGTCCCCCGATACGCAGTATTTT. It encodes CASSYSGQGSPDTQYF.

The chain has TRBV30 and TRBJ1-2; weak D call: TRBD1 (5 bases). CDR3 size: 13 residues. Germline loops: CDR1 GTSNPN, CDR2 SVGIG (reference sequence). The ends were cut back, 0 bases at V and 2 bases at J, with 7 bases in the middle. The CDR3 here is CAWSVGLNYGYTF. Here the CDR3 DNA reads TGTGCCTGGAGTGTGGGACTCAACTATGGCTACACCTTC. Complete variable domain (other parts from reference TRBV30 and TRBJ1-2): SQTIHQWPATLVQPVGSPLSLECTVEGTSNPNLYWYRQAAGRGLQLLFYSVGIGQISSEVPQNLSASRPQDRQFILSSKKLLLSDSGFYLCAWSVGLNYGYTFGSGTRLTVV.

The chain employs TRBV7-9 and TRBJ1-1; the D gene is possibly TRBD1 (5 bases). The germline CDR1 and CDR2 sequences are SEHNR and FQNEAQ (reference sequence). Deletions cut 5 bases from V and 4 bases from J, with 23 bases between. This CDR3 region has 17 residues. Written as DNA, the CDR3 is TGTGCCAGCAGCGTACCGACCGGGGGAGCGGTGAGCACTGAAGCTTTCTTT. Protein: CASSVPTGGAVSTEAFF.

The CDR3 nucleotides read TGTGCCATCAGTGACACAGGGAATTCACCCCTCCACTTT. Translation gives CAISDTGNSPLHF. The chain employs TRBV10-3 and TRBJ1-6; D may be TRBD1 (6 bases). V was clipped by 3 bases and J by 7 bases, with 7 bases between them. The CDR3 loop spans 13 amino acids. The germline V gene has CDR1 ENHRY and CDR2 SYGVKD.

This chain uses TRBV4-2 with TRBJ2-6, with 10 bases fitting TRBD1. The junction had 8 bases not matched to a gene; V was cut back by 3 bases and J by 0 bases. Germline V gives CDR1 LGHNA, CDR2 YNFKEQ. The CDR3 loop spans 19 amino acids. The CDR3 reads CASSQNPGQGTSGANVLTF. The DNA for the CDR3 is TGTGCCAGCAGCCAGAATCCGGGACAGGGGACCTCTGGGGCCAACGTCCTGACTTTC.